The clone carrying this T cell receptor beta chain was counted a few times. What it binds is not known. Reasons for excluding patients were uncontrolled infection, other autoimmune disease, pregnancy or lactation. The data were taken from a study of T cells in Graves' hyperthyroidism and ophthalmopathy. Findings of the study overall: Ophthalmopathy, as predicted by the model, came a median 6.5 months after the prediction. Peripheral blood also featured most of the thyroid clonotypes expanded above 0.001.

Amplification yielded TCR beta CDR3 regions, with RNA transcripts as the source. When the TCR CDR3 underwent first-round RT-PCR, the HTBI primer set was used. TCRdb reprocessed the multiplex PCR reads via MiXCR and lists one record per CDR3 protein. The repertoire includes more than 500,000 distinct CDR3 sequences, over 35% of them detected once, and about two fifths sits in the top ten. V gave up 3 bases and J gave up 6 bases; unmatched junction bases: 7. Germline CDR1 ENHRY, CDR2 SYGVKD. This CDR3 contains 14 residues. The sample consisted of peripheral blood or thyroid tissue (not recorded which). The origin of this receptor is an adult woman with Graves' disease, either hyperthyroidism or ophthalmopathy (not recorded which). This chain uses TRBV10-3 with TRBJ2-7; the match to TRBD1 covers 8 bases. CDR3 coding DNA: TGTGCCATCAGTGAAGGACAGGGAGTAGGCGAGCAGTACTTC. Its protein is CAISEGQGVGEQYF.